This TCR beta chain was identified in a study of cytomegalovirus exposure and HLA in healthy donors. PCR amplification relied on 60 Vbeta primers (plus 13 Jbeta primers). Clones were read by immunoSEQ multiplex PCR, and TCRdb kept only the in-frame ones, dropping some. This sample carries roughly 220,000 clones, with 1.1% going to the ten biggest clones. V was cut by 1 base and J by 6 bases, with 13 bases left in between. This CDR3 is 14 amino acids long. Germline CDR1 and CDR2: MDHEN and SYDVKM. The TCR was taken from a girl aged 2 to 9 in good health and CMV-seropositive. This sequence joins TRBV28 and TRBJ2-7; weak D call: TRBD2 (5 bases). Input material: PBMCs. The CDR3 sequence is CASSLFGIKGEQYF. The DNA for the CDR3 is TGTGCCAGCAGTTTATTCGGGATTAAGGGCGAGCAGTACTTC.